Listed below are T cell receptor beta chains from one sample, sequenced in a study of CD8+CD57+ T cells in acquired aplastic anemia. TCRdb reanalysed the reads using MiXCR and keeps one entry per CDR3 protein. The table shows around 430,000 distinct CDR3 sequences, with over 25% occurring only once. Sequencing was carried out using sorted CD4+, CD8+, or CD8+CD57+ T cells (not recorded which) from PBMCs. All receptors come from a human donor with aplastic anemia. Both conserved end residues are part of each CDR3. Each record gives: CDR3 DNA, CDR3 protein, clone size, V gene, D gene, J gene. The D gene is left open where the match is weak. Expanded clones are given a class, and other clones once, few, many or no size at all.

DNA: TGTGCCAGCAGCCGGGCGGGGGGTACATACAATGAGCAGTTCTTC
CDR3: CASSRAGGTYNEQFF
size: once
V: TRBV7-3
D: TRBD2
J: TRBJ2-1

DNA: TGCAGTGCCTTAGCGGGGGGACAATACAATGAGCAGTTCTTC
CDR3: CSALAGGQYNEQFF
size: few
V: TRBV20-1
D: TRBD2
J: TRBJ2-1

DNA: TGTGCCAGTAGTATCTCTAGCGGAAGGGGGACAGATACGCAGTATTTT
CDR3: CASSISSGRGTDTQYF
size: few
V: TRBV19
D: NA
J: TRBJ2-3

DNA: TGTGCCAGCAGTCCAGGGTTCACCATCGCCTACGAGCAGTACTTC
CDR3: CASSPGFTIAYEQYF
size: NA
V: TRBV6-1
D: NA
J: TRBJ2-7

DNA: TGCAGCGTTGAATTAGGGACTAGCTCCTACGAGCAGTACTTC
CDR3: CSVELGTSSYEQYF
size: NA
V: TRBV29-1
D: TRBD2
J: TRBJ2-7

DNA: TGCAGTGCCCCGGGACGAGCCTACGAGCAGTACTTC
CDR3: CSAPGRAYEQYF
size: many
V: TRBV20-1
D: NA
J: TRBJ2-7

DNA: TGTGCCAGCAGTTACTCGCTAGCCTCCACCCGAAACACCATATATTTT
CDR3: CASSYSLASTRNTIYF
size: NA
V: TRBV6-5
D: NA
J: TRBJ1-3

DNA: TGTGCCAGCAGCCCCTCGGGGGGGGTTTTTTCATACGAGCAGTACTTC
CDR3: CASSPSGGVFSYEQYF
size: few
V: TRBV11-1
D: TRBD2
J: TRBJ2-7

DNA: TGTGCCAGCAGTGCCTCTAGCGGGAGGGCCGGGGGTGAGCAGTTCTTC
CDR3: CASSASSGRAGGEQFF
size: NA
V: TRBV2
D: TRBD2
J: TRBJ2-1

DNA: TGTGCCAGCAGCATACAGGCAGGGGTCGGGTATGGCTACACCTTC
CDR3: CASSIQAGVGYGYTF
size: many
V: TRBV7-2
D: NA
J: TRBJ1-2

DNA: TGTGCCAGCAGCTTATTGGCGGGGGTTAGCACAGATACGCAGTATTTT
CDR3: CASSLLAGVSTDTQYF
size: NA
V: TRBV11-1
D: TRBD2
J: TRBJ2-3

DNA: TGTGCCACCAGTGATCGAGACAGGGAGGAGGGTGGCTACACCTTC
CDR3: CATSDRDREEGGYTF
size: NA
V: TRBV24-1
D: TRBD1
J: TRBJ1-2

DNA: TGTGCCAGCAGGGGAGGTGGGCCCTCTTACTATGGCTACACCTTC
CDR3: CASRGGGPSYYGYTF
size: many
V: TRBV2
D: NA
J: TRBJ1-2

DNA: TGTGCCAGCAGCGACAGGACAGGGAGGGGGGCCAACGTCCTGACTTTC
CDR3: CASSDRTGRGANVLTF
size: NA
V: TRBV2
D: TRBD1
J: TRBJ2-6

DNA: TGTGCCATCTTAAGCGGGATGGGAGATACGCAGTATTTT
CDR3: CAILSGMGDTQYF
size: many
V: TRBV10-3
D: TRBD2
J: TRBJ2-3

DNA: TGTGCCAGCAGACCCGGACCAGGGAATGAAGCTTTCTTT
CDR3: CASRPGPGNEAFF
size: NA
V: TRBV6-1
D: NA
J: TRBJ1-1

DNA: TGCGCCAGCAGCTTGGACCGGGGGGCTGGAGATACGCAGTATTTT
CDR3: CASSLDRGAGDTQYF
size: NA
V: TRBV5-1
D: NA
J: TRBJ2-3

DNA: TGTGCCATCAGTGTGAAGGGGAACACTGAAGCTTTCTTT
CDR3: CAISVKGNTEAFF
size: many
V: TRBV10-3
D: NA
J: TRBJ1-1

DNA: TGTGCCAGCAGCCGCTACCGGGACTCAAATAAACGGACTAGCGGGAGGTATGAGCAGTTCTTC
CDR3: CASSRYRDSNKRTSGRYEQFF
size: NA
V: TRBV7-9
D: TRBD2
J: TRBJ2-1

DNA: TGCAGCTCACCACAAACAGCCTACGAGCAGTACTTC
CDR3: CSSPQTAYEQYF
size: NA
V: TRBV29-1
D: NA
J: TRBJ2-7

DNA: TGCGCCAGCAGCTTTAACTCCGGGACAGGGGGATCCGAGCAGTACTTC
CDR3: CASSFNSGTGGSEQYF
size: few
V: TRBV5-1
D: TRBD1
J: TRBJ2-7

DNA: TGCAGTGCTAGACGACAGGGGGTCTACGAGCAGTACTTC
CDR3: CSARRQGVYEQYF
size: many
V: TRBV20-1
D: TRBD1
J: TRBJ2-7